The source of this TCR beta chain is a study of blood T cells in healthy people across ages. Study-wide results and caveats: Naive T cell percentage showed a strong correlation with TCR beta diversity. The lack of PBMC sorting stopped any conclusive naive versus antigen-experienced comparison.

The CDR3 is 14 residues long. V lost 5 bases, J lost 4 bases, and 6 bases stayed unmatched. The germline CDR1 and CDR2 sequences are MNHEY and SVGAGI. For the second PCR, which ran for about 6 to 11 cycles, a sample-barcoded 5' primer and a J-beta primer mix were used. Every sample produced at least 3 million CDR3-containing paired-end reads. TCRdb reanalysed the 5' RACE reads using MiXCR and keeps one entry per CDR3 protein. In the table there are 800,000 to 950,000 distinct CDR3 sequences, about 27% of which are singletons. Note on this clonotype: Its antigen is undetermined.

The data were also submitted as part of a second study, on T cells of mothers and their children.

Sample: blood. The chain recombines TRBV6-5 with TRBJ1-2, with 8 bases aligning to TRBD1. This sequence originates from a woman in her 40s in good health. CDR3 sequence reads: CASSVDRGSYGYTF. CDR3 in DNA: TGTGCCAGCAGTGTAGACAGGGGTAGCTATGGCTACACCTTC.